This T cell receptor (beta chain) stems from a study of CD8 T cells in Susac syndrome. Random hexamers primed reverse transcription of roughly 0.5 to 1 ug RNA. TCRdb independently ran MiXCR on the immunoSEQ multiplex PCR reads; one entry per CDR3 protein. The sample has about 64,000 distinct CDR3 sequences, about 94% seen once. A single count supports this clonotype. The authors sequenced TCR beta from blood CD8+ and CD4+ T cells. The CDR3 covers 14 residues. Germline CDR1 is MGHRA and CDR2 is YSYEKL. V shed 1 base and J 2 bases; nucleotides not matched to a gene: 2. Material for sequencing was CD8+ T cells from PBMCs. The rearrangement links TRBV4-1 to TRBJ2-7, with 7 bases matching TRBD1. This clonotype was obtained from a human donor with multiple sclerosis. CDR3 bases: TGCGCCAGCAGCCAAGTCGGGACAGCCTACGAGCAGTACTTC. This translates into CASSQVGTAYEQYF.